The present T cell receptor (beta chain) was sequenced within a study of blood T cells in healthy people across ages. This clonotype was counted once. A second roughly 7 to 11 cycle PCR used barcoded and J-beta primers. TCRdb re-derived calls from the 5' RACE reads in MiXCR, one entry per CDR3 protein. The sample lists around 820,000 distinct CDR3 sequences, about 25% seen once, with roughly 3.5% in the top ten. This CDR3 region has 16 residues. V shed 0 bases and J shed 6 bases, with 18 bases lying between them. Germline lookup yields CDR1 SGDLS and CDR2 YYNGEE. This same sample was also taken into another study, of T cells of mothers and their children.

V gene TRBV9 combines with J gene TRBJ1-2; D is ambiguous. The TCR sequence derives from a boy between 5 and 17 years old in good health. The sequenced sample was blood. The CDR3 reads CASSVGSSGFSDGYTF. DNA for the CDR3: TGTGCCAGCAGCGTAGGATCCTCGGGTTTCTCCGATGGCTACACCTTC.